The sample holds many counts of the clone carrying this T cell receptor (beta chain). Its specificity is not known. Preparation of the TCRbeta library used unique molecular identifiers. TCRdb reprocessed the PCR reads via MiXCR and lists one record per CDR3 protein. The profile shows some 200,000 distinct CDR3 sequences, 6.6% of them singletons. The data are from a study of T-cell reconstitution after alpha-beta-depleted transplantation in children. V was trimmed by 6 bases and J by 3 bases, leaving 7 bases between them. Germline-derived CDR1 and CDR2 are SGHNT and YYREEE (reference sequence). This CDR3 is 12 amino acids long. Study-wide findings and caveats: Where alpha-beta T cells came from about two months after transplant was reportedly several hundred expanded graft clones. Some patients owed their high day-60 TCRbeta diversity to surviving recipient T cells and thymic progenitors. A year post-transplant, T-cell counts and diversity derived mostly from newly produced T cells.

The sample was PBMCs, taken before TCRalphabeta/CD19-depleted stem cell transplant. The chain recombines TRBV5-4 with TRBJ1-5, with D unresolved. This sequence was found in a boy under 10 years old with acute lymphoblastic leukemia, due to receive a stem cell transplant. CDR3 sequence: CASKDHNQPQHF. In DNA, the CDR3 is TGTGCCAGCAAGGACCACAATCAGCCCCAGCATTTT.